The present T cell receptor (beta chain) was sequenced within a study of blood T cell repertoires in COVID-19. Study in general: COVID-19 samples from acute and convalescent phases originated in the United States, Italy and Spain. PBMCs, B-cell-depleted T cells, or T cells were the source of the cDNA or gDNA that made up the material.

Original methodology: Nucleated cell counts were estimated from reference gene primer amplification. Sequencing used immunoSEQ multiplex PCR; TCRdb keeps in-frame clones, though not all of them. V and J calls and clone size come straight from that table; D and trimming were deduced from the DNA. In the table there are approximately 200,000 clones, 79% of which are singletons. Trimming removed 6 bases from V and 1 base from J, with 12 bases in between. This CDR3 has 14 amino acids. CDR1 is MNHEY and CDR2 is SVGAGI in the germline V gene. Material for sequencing was peripheral blood. This chain links TRBV6-5 with TRBJ1-1; maybe TRBD1 (6 bases). This clonotype originated in a man aged 55 to 70 with active or convalescent COVID-19. The CDR3 region is CASRQDRRNTEAFF. The CDR3 region has the DNA TGTGCCAGCAGGCAAGACAGGCGGAACACTGAAGCTTTCTTT.